Below are 15 T cell receptor beta chains sequenced from a single sample in a study of cytomegalovirus exposure and HLA in healthy donors. Here immunoSEQ multiplex PCR was the method, and the copy in TCRdb shows in-frame clones only, minus some. The repertoire holds fewer than 70,000 clones, roughly 90% seen once, with just over 3% in the top ten. The sequenced material came from PBMCs. These receptors were taken from a man aged 18 to 30 in good health and CMV-seronegative.

The chain is built from TRBV10-1 and TRBJ2-7; the D gene is possibly TRBD2 (6 bases). CDR3 size: 15 residues. V shed 0 bases and J shed 3 bases, with 12 bases lying between them. Germline CDR1 is WNHNN and CDR2 is SYGVQD (reference sequence). CDR3 loop: CASSESHQTSYEQYF. CDR3 nucleotides: TGCGCCAGCAGTGAGTCGCATCAGACTAGCTACGAGCAGTACTTC.

This clone was recorded a few times. This chain links TRBV29-1 with TRBJ2-1; 9 nucleotides line up with TRBD2. This CDR3 is 16 amino acids long. Germline V gene lookup returns CDR1 SQVTM and CDR2 ANQGSEA. Trimming cost V 5 bases and J 4 bases; bases outside gene matches: 12. The CDR3 protein is CSVRTLAGLGYNEQFF. The CDR3 bases are TGCAGCGTTCGGACTCTAGCGGGACTCGGGTACAATGAGCAGTTCTTC.

The J gene is TRBJ1-2, the V gene TRBV2; D is ambiguous. V dropped 8 bases and J dropped 4 bases, with 5 bases sitting between them. Germline V gives CDR1 SNHLY, CDR2 FYNNEI. The CDR3 is 10 residues long. The CDR3: CASQLYGYTF. The CDR3 DNA sequence: TGTGCCAGCCAACTCTATGGCTACACCTTC.

This sequence joins TRBV4-2 and TRBJ1-4, with 7 bases matching TRBD1. The CDR3 consists of 15 residues. V lost 0 bases and J lost 10; bases outside the gene matches: 8. The germline V gene encodes CDR1 LGHNA and CDR2 YNFKEQ. The CDR3 coding sequence is TGTGCCAGCAGCCAAGAGAGTGGCAGGGGGGTAAAACTGTTTTTT. Protein sequence: CASSQESGRGVKLFF.

This chain links TRBV28 with TRBJ1-5; the match to TRBD1 covers 9 bases. The ends lost 6 bases at V and 6 bases at J; junction bases unmatched: 6. The CDR3 sequence is 14 residues long. Germline assignment: CDR1 MDHEN and CDR2 SYDVKM. The CDR3 spells CASRGDRESQPQHF. In nucleotides, the CDR3 is TGTGCCAGCAGAGGGGACAGGGAGAGTCAGCCCCAGCATTTT.

The V call is TRBV25-1, the J call TRBJ2-1; TRBD2 matches 10 bases. In germline, CDR1 is MGHDK, CDR2 SYGVNS. The V gene end was trimmed by 1 base and the J gene end by 4 bases; junction bases not matched to a gene: 4. The CDR3 totals 16 residues. The CDR3 DNA reads as TGTGCCAGCAGTGAATTTAGCGGGGGGCAGTACAATGAGCAGTTCTTC. Translated: CASSEFSGGQYNEQFF.

The chain carries TRBV28 and TRBJ2-3, with 13 bases that match TRBD2. J was trimmed by 6 bases and V by 7 bases; bases with no gene match: 7. The CDR3 is made up of 15 amino acids. CDR1 and CDR2 (germline): MDHEN, SYDVKM. The CDR3 region has the DNA TGTGCCAGCAAGGGTACTAGCGGGAGGGCGGATACGCAGTATTTT. As protein: CASKGTSGRADTQYF.

This chain uses TRBV27 with TRBJ2-7, with 7 nucleotides matching TRBD1. Trimming removed 2 bases from V and 7 bases from J; junction bases left unmatched: 11. This CDR3 has 15 amino acids. CDR1 is MNHEY and CDR2 is SMNVEV in the germline V gene (reference sequence). CDR3 protein: CASSLDGTDLFEQYF. The CDR3, as DNA: TGTGCCAGCAGTTTAGATGGGACAGACCTTTTTGAGCAGTACTTC.

The chain combines TRBV5-1 with TRBJ2-2; D gene uncertain. Trimming cost V 0 bases and J 1 base, with 10 bases left between them. There are 16 residues in the CDR3. From germline, CDR1 is SGHRS and CDR2 YFSETQ. CDR3 residues: CASSLVEKGNTGELFF. The CDR3 region has the DNA TGCGCCAGCAGCTTGGTGGAGAAAGGGAACACCGGGGAGCTGTTTTTT.

The chain links TRBV28 to TRBJ2-2; no clear D gene. Trimming took 3 bases from V and 5 from J, leaving 10 bases between them. This CDR3 is built from 14 residues. Germline CDR1 MDHEN, CDR2 SYDVKM. CDR3: CASSFYPVTGELFF. CDR3 coding DNA: TGTGCCAGCAGTTTCTACCCTGTGACCGGGGAGCTGTTTTTT.

V usage is TRBV28 and J usage is TRBJ2-7, with 7 bases lining up with TRBD1. This CDR3 has 16 residues. The V gene's germline CDR1 is MDHEN and CDR2 SYDVKM. V shed 6 bases and J 3 bases; nucleotides not matched to a gene: 14. CDR3 protein: CASRPQGDRRNYEQYF. CDR3 nucleotides: TGTGCCAGCAGACCCCAGGGGGACCGCCGTAACTACGAGCAGTACTTC.

The V call is TRBV6-4, the J call TRBJ2-1; 7 bases map to TRBD2. The CDR3 sequence is 13 residues long. V lost 2 bases and J lost 10; bases outside the gene matches: 5. Germline V gene data show CDR1 as MRHNA and CDR2 as SNTAGT. CDR3 DNA: TGTGCCAGCAGTGACGTTGCGGGAGAGGAGCAGTTCTTC. The encoded protein is CASSDVAGEEQFF.

The genes are TRBV11-1 and TRBJ2-2; 13 positions match TRBD2. The CDR3 totals 18 residues. Germline V gives CDR1 SGHAT, CDR2 FQDESV (reference sequence). J was trimmed by 2 bases and V by 3 bases; bases with no gene match: 6. The CDR3 region has the DNA TGTGCCAGCAGCTTTCCCGGGACTAGCGGGGTTAACACCGGGGAGCTGTTTTTT. Residues: CASSFPGTSGVNTGELFF.

The chain is built from TRBV19 and TRBJ1-2; no reliable D call. Trimming left V 4 bases short and J 4 bases short, with 7 bases between. Germline values: CDR1 LNHDA, CDR2 SQIVND (reference sequence). The CDR3 is 12 residues long. This CDR3 reads CASSTSGYGYTF. In DNA form, the CDR3 reads TGTGCCAGTAGTACTAGTGGCTATGGCTACACCTTC.

This chain connects TRBV6-1 to TRBJ2-7; possibly TRBD1 for D (6 bases). Germline V gene lookup returns CDR1 MNHNS and CDR2 SASEGT. The V end lost 4 bases, the J end lost 1 base, and 8 bases lay between the germline ends. The CDR3 contains 13 residues. CDR3 nucleotide sequence: TGTGCCAGCAGTGGCGGACAGTCCTACGAGCAGTACTTC. As protein: CASSGGQSYEQYF.